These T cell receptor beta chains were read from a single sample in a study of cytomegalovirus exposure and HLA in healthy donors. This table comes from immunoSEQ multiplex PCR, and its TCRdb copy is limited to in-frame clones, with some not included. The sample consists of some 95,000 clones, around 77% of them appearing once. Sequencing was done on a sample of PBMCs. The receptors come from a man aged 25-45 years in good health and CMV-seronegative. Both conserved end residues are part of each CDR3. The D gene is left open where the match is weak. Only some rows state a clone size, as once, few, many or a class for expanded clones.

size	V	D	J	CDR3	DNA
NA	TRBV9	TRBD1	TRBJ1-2	CASSVTGTATSNYGYTF	TGTGCCAGCAGCGTCACCGGGACAGCTACTTCTAACTATGGCTACACCTTC
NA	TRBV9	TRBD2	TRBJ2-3	CASSVAKRGGTDTQYF	TGTGCCAGCAGCGTAGCTAAGCGGGGGGGTACAGATACGCAGTATTTT
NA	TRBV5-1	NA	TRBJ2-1	CASSLGLGDDEQFF	TGCGCCAGCAGCTTGGGACTAGGCGACGATGAGCAGTTCTTC
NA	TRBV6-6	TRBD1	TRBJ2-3	CASTNWDRVFDTQYF	TGTGCCAGCACCAACTGGGACAGGGTTTTTGATACGCAGTATTTT
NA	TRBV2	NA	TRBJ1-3	CASSGSRPSRTIYF	TGTGCCAGCAGTGGCTCGAGGCCCTCCCGGACCATATATTTT
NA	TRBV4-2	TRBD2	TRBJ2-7	CASSQDWGLAVEQYF	TGTGCCAGCAGCCAAGATTGGGGACTAGCGGTCGAGCAGTACTTC
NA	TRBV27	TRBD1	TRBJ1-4	CASSLSGGRNEKLFF	TGTGCCAGCAGTTTATCAGGGGGCCGGAATGAAAAACTGTTTTTT
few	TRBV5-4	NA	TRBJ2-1	CASSRTGTRFNEQFF	TGTGCCAGCAGCCGAACCGGGACTCGGTTCAATGAGCAGTTCTTC
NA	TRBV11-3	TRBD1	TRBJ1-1	CASSSGLQGGRTEAFF	TGTGCCAGCAGCTCGGGATTACAGGGGGGGAGGACTGAAGCTTTCTTT
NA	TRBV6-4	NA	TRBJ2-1	CASSDQQGNEQFF	TGTGCCAGCAGTGATCAACAGGGCAATGAGCAGTTCTTC
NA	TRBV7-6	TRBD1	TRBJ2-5	CASSYRGQGETQYF	TGTGCCAGCAGCTACCGAGGACAGGGAGAGACCCAGTACTTC
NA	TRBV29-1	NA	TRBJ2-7	CSVEDSQGSKQYF	TGCAGCGTTGAAGATTCTCAGGGTTCGAAGCAGTACTTC
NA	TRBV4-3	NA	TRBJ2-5	CASSQEALPGEETQYF	TGCGCCAGCAGCCAAGAAGCTCTCCCAGGCGAAGAGACCCAGTACTTC
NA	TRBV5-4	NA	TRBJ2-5	CASSFGSGDETQYF	TGTGCCAGCAGCTTTGGGTCAGGGGATGAGACCCAGTACTTC
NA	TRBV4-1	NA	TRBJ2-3	CASSQAGTSTDTQYF	TGCGCCAGCAGCCAAGCCGGGACTAGCACAGATACGCAGTATTTT
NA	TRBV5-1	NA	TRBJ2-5	CASRLTFRGGQQETQYF	TGCGCCAGCAGGTTGACCTTCAGGGGTGGGCAACAAGAGACCCAGTACTTC
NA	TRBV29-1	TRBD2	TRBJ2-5	CSVLGGGKGETQYF	TGCAGCGTCCTCGGGGGAGGGAAGGGGGAGACCCAGTACTTC
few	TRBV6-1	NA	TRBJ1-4	CASNYRATNEKLFF	TGTGCCAGCAACTACAGGGCAACTAATGAAAAACTGTTTTTT
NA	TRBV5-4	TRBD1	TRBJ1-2	CASSAYWTSKGQHVYGYTF	TGTGCCAGCAGCGCCTACTGGACGTCGAAGGGACAGCACGTCTATGGCTACACCTTC
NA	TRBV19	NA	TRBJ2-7	CASSRALDTSYEQYF	TGTGCCAGTAGTAGGGCCTTGGACACTTCCTACGAGCAGTACTTC
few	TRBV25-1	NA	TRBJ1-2	CASSEILGGGGGYTF	TGTGCCAGCAGTGAAATTCTTGGGGGGGGCGGCGGCTACACCTTC
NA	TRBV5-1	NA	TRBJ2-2	CASSLDRSNTGELFF	TGCGCCAGCAGCTTGGATAGATCCAACACCGGGGAGCTGTTTTTT
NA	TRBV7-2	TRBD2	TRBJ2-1	CASSLGAGLAGGNNEQFF	TGTGCCAGCAGCTTAGGTGCGGGACTAGCGGGGGGGAATAATGAGCAGTTCTTC
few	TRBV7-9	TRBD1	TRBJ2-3	CASVGQGLDTQYF	TGTGCCAGTGTGGGACAGGGGTTGGATACGCAGTATTTT
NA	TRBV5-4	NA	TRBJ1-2	CASSLKTASSLNYGYTF	TGTGCCAGCAGCTTGAAGACAGCCAGTTCCCTAAACTATGGCTACACCTTC
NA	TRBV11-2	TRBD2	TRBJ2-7	CASSILAGDTYEQYF	TGTGCCAGCAGTATCCTAGCGGGGGACACCTACGAGCAGTACTTC
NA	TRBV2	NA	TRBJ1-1	CASRSMNTEAFF	TGTGCCAGCAGATCTATGAACACTGAAGCTTTCTTT
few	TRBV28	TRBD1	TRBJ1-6	CASSFGFDYVGQGKSPLHF	TGTGCCAGCAGTTTTGGGTTCGATTATGTGGGACAGGGTAAATCACCCCTCCACTTT
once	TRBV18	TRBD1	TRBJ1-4	CASSPAKGQGPTNEKLFF	TGTGCCAGCTCACCGGCGAAGGGACAGGGCCCAACTAATGAAAAACTGTTTTTT
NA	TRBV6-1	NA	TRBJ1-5	CASSGEGGSNQPQHF	TGTGCCAGCAGTGGCGAGGGAGGGAGCAATCAGCCCCAGCATTTT
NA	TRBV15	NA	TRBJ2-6	CATSTETISGANVLTF	TGTGCCACCTCAACGGAGACTATCTCTGGGGCCAACGTCCTGACTTTC
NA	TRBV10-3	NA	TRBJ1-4	CAISDGQRATNEKLFF	TGTGCCATCAGTGATGGACAGAGGGCAACTAATGAAAAACTGTTTTTT
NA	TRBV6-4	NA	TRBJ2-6	CASSDSRSGANVLTF	TGTGCCAGCAGTGACTCACGGTCTGGGGCCAACGTCCTGACTTTC
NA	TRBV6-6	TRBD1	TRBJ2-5	CASSTSGTGYRETQYF	TGTGCCAGCAGTACGTCCGGGACAGGGTATAGAGAGACCCAGTACTTC
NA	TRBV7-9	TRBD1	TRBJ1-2	CASSPRWGQPNYGYTF	TGTGCCAGCAGCCCCCGTTGGGGACAGCCTAACTATGGCTACACCTTC
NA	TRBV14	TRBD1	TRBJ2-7	CASSQTNRGRLVEQYF	TGTGCCAGCAGCCAAACCAACAGGGGGCGGTTGGTCGAGCAGTACTTC
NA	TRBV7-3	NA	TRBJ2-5	CASSLTSGQETQYF	TGTGCCAGCAGCTTAACGAGCGGACAAGAGACCCAGTACTTC
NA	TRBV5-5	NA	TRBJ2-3	CASSLSHPNTDTQYF	TGTGCCAGCAGCTTGTCACACCCAAACACAGATACGCAGTATTTT
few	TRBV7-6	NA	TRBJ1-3	CASSKGDLTPGNTIYF	TGTGCCAGCAGCAAAGGGGATCTCACCCCCGGAAACACCATATATTTT
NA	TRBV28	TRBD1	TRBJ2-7	CASSFSGQGLSEQYF	TGTGCCAGCAGTTTTTCGGGACAGGGCCTGTCCGAGCAGTACTTC
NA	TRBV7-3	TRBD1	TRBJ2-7	CASNSGQGIDEQYF	TGTGCCAGCAACTCGGGACAGGGCATTGACGAGCAGTACTTC
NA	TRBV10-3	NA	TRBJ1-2	CAISESRPPGPGYTF	TGTGCCATCAGTGAGTCGAGGCCCCCGGGTCCGGGCTACACCTTC
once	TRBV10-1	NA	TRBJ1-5	CASSEGRGWPQHF	TGCGCCAGCAGTGAGGGCAGGGGTTGGCCCCAGCATTTT
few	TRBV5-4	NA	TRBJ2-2	CASSLDPGRNTGELFF	TGTGCCAGCAGCTTGGATCCAGGGCGCAACACCGGGGAGCTGTTTTTT
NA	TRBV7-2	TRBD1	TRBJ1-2	CASSNRDRGSKSYGYTF	TGTGCCAGCAGCAACCGGGACAGGGGGTCGAAGAGCTATGGCTACACCTTC
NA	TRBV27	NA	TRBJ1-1	CASRFTGSTEAFF	TGTGCCAGCAGATTCACAGGGTCCACTGAAGCTTTCTTT
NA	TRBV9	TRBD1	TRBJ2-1	CASSQRRTGVYNEQFF	TGTGCCAGCAGCCAACGAAGGACAGGAGTTTACAATGAGCAGTTCTTC
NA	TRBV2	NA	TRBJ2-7	CASRSGLSNEQYF	TGTGCCAGCAGGTCGGGACTTTCCAACGAGCAGTACTTC
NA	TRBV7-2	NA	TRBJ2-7	CASSRTTYEQYF	TGTGCCAGCAGCCGGACTACCTACGAGCAGTACTTC
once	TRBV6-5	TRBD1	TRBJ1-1	CASSPQGGNTEAFF	TGTGCCAGCAGCCCACAGGGGGGGAACACTGAAGCTTTCTTT
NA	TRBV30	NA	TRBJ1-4	CAWRRIPTNEKLFF	TGTGCCTGGAGGCGGATTCCTACTAATGAAAAACTGTTTTTT
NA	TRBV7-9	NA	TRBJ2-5	CASKVTDQETQYF	TGTGCCAGCAAGGTAACAGATCAAGAGACCCAGTACTTC
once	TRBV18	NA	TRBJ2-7	CASSPWETSSYEQYF	TGTGCCAGCTCACCATGGGAGACATCATCCTACGAGCAGTACTTC
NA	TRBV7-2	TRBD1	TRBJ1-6	CASSLAGQINSPLHF	TGTGCCAGCAGCTTAGCGGGACAGATTAATTCACCCCTCCACTTT
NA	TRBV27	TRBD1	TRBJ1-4	CASSFVGGGGKLFF	TGTGCCAGCAGTTTTGTAGGGGGCGGAGGTAAACTGTTTTTT
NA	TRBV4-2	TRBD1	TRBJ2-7	CASSQALSGTGHYEQYF	TGTGCCAGCAGCCAAGCCCTTTCGGGGACAGGCCACTACGAGCAGTACTTC